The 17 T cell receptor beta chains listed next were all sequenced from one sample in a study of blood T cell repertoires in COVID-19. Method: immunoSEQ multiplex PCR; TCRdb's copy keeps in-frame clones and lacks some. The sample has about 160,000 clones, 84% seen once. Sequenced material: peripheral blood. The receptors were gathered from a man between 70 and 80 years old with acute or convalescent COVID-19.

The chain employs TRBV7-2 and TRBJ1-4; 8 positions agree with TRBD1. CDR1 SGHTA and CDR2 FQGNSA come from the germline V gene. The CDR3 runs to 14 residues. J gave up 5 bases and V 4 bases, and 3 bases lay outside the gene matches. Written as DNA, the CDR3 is TGTGCCAGCAGCTCACAGGGGGGGAATGAAAAACTGTTTTTT. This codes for CASSSQGGNEKLFF.

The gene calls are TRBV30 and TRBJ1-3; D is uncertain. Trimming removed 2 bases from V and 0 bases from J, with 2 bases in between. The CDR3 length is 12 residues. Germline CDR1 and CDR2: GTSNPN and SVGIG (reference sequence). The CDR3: CAWSLSGNTIYF. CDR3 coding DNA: TGTGCCTGGAGTCTCTCTGGAAACACCATATATTTT. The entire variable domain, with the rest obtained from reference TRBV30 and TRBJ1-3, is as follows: SQTIHQWPATLVQPVGSPLSLECTVEGTSNPNLYWYRQAAGRGLQLLFYSVGIGQISSEVPQNLSASRPQDRQFILSSKKLLLSDSGFYLCAWSLSGNTIYFGEGSWLTVV.

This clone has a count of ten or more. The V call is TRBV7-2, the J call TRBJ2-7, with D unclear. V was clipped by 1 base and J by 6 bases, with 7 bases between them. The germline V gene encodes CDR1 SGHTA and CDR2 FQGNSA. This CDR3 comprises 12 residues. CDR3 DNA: TGTGCCAGCAGCTTAGAATTGCGCGAGCAGTACTTC. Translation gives CASSLELREQYF. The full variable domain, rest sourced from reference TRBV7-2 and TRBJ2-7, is GAGVSQSPSNKVTEKGKDVELRCDPISGHTALYWYRQSLGQGLEFLIYFQGNSAPDKSGLPSDRFSAERTGGSVSTLTIQRTQQEDSAVYLCASSLELREQYFGPGTRLTVT.

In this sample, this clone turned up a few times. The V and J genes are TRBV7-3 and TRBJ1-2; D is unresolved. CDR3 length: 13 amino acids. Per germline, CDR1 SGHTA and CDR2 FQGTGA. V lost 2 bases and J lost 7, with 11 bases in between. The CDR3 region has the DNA TGTGCCAGCAGCTTAGCGGGGTCCGGTGGCTACACCTTC. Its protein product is CASSLAGSGGYTF.

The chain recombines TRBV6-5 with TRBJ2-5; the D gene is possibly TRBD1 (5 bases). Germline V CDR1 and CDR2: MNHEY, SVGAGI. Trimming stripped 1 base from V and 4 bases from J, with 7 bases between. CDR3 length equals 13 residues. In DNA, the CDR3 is TGTGCCAGCAGTTACTATCAGGGAGAGACCCAGTACTTC. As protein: CASSYYQGETQYF.

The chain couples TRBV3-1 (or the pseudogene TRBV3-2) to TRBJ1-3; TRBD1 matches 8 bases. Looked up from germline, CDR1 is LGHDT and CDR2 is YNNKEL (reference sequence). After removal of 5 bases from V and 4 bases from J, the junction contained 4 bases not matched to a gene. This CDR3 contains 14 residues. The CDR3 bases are TGTGCCAGCAGCTATGACAGGGGAGGAAACACCATATATTTT. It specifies CASSYDRGGNTIYF.

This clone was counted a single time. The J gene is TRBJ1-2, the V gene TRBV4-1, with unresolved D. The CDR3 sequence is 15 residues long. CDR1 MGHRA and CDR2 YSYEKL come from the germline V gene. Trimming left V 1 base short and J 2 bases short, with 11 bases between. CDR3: CASSQVPDTNYGYTF. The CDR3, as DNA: TGCGCCAGCAGCCAAGTGCCAGACACCAACTATGGCTACACCTTC.

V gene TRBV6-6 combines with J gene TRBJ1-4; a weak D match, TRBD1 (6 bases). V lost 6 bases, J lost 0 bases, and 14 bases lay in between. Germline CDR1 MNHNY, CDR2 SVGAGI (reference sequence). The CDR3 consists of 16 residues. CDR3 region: CASRRPQGATNEKLFF. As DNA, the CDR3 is TGTGCCAGCAGGCGCCCACAGGGAGCAACTAATGAAAAACTGTTTTTT.

CDR3 protein: CASSQGLAGGGPGGEQYF. CDR3 DNA: TGTGCCAGCAGCCAGGGACTAGCGGGAGGAGGCCCGGGGGGCGAGCAGTACTTC. The chain has TRBV3-1 (or the pseudogene TRBV3-2) and TRBJ2-7; 15 bases are a match to TRBD2. The V gene's germline CDR1 is LGHDT and CDR2 YNNKEL (reference sequence). CDR3 length: 18 amino acids. V lost 3 bases to trimming and J lost 6 bases; unmatched junction nucleotides: 12.

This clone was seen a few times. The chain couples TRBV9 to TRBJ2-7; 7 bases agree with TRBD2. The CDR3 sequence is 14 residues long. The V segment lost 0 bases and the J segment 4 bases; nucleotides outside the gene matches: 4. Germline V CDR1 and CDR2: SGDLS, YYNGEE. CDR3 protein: CASSVGAGAYEQYF. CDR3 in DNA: TGTGCCAGCAGCGTAGGGGCGGGAGCGTACGAGCAGTACTTC.

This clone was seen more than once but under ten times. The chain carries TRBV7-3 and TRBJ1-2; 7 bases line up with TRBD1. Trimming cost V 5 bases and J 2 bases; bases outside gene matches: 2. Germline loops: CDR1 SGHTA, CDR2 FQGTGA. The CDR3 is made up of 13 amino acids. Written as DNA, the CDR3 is TGTGCCAGCAGCCAGACAGGGAACTATGGCTACACCTTC. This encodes CASSQTGNYGYTF. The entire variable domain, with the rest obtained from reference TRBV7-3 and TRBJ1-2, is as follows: GAGVSQTPSNKVTEKGKYVELRCDPISGHTALYWYRQSLGQGPEFLIYFQGTGAADDSGLPNDRFFAVRPEGSVSTLKIQRTERGDSAVYLCASSQTGNYGYTFGSGTRLTVV.

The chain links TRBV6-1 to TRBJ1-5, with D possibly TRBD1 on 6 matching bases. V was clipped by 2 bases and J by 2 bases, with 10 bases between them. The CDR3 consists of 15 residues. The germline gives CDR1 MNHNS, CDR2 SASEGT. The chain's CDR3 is CASSEIRGGNQPQHF. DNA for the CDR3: TGTGCCAGCAGTGAAATCAGGGGCGGCAATCAGCCCCAGCATTTT.

The CDR3 region has the DNA TGTGCCAGCTATAAGAGACCGGGACAGGGGCGTCACGAGCAGTACTTC. Translated, it gives CASYKRPGQGRHEQYF. The chain recombines TRBV21-1 with TRBJ2-7; the table's D call TRBD1 went unverified against the DNA. TRBV21-1 constitutes a pseudogene. The CDR3 has 16 amino acids.

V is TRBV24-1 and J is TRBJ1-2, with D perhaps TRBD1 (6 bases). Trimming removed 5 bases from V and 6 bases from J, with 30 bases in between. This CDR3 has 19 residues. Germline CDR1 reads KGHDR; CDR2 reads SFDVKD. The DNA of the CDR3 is TGTGCCACCAGTGGCCTGAGTACAGGGACCCCCGGGTACGCGGATGGCTACACCTTC. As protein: CATSGLSTGTPGYADGYTF.

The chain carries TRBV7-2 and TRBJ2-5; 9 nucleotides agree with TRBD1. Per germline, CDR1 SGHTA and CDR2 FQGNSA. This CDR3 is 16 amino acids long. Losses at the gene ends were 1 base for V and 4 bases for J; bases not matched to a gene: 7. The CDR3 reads CASSLGGTGSRETQYF. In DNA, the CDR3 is TGTGCCAGCAGCTTAGGGGGGACAGGGTCGCGAGAGACCCAGTACTTC.

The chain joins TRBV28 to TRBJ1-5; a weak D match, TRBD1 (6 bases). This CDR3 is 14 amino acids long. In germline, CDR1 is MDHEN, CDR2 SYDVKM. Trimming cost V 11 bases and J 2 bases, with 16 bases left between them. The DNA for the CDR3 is TGTGCCGGCGGGGGCGGGATTGGCAATCAGCCCCAGCATTTT. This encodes CAGGGGIGNQPQHF.

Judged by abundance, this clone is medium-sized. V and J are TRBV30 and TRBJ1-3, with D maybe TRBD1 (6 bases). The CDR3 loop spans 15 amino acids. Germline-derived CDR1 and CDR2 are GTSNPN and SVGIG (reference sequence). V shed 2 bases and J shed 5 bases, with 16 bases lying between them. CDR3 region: CAWSTDSSKRNTIYF. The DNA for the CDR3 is TGTGCCTGGAGTACGGACAGTTCCAAGCGAAACACCATATATTTT.